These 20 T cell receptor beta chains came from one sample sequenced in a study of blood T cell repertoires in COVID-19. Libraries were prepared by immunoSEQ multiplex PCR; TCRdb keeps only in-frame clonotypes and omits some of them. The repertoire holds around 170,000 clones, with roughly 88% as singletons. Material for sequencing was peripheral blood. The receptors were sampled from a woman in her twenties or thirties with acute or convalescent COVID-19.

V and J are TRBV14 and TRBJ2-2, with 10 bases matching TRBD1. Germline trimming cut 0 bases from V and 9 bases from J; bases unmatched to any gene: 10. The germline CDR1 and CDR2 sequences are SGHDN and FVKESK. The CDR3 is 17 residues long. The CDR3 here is CASSQDHRTGGGRELFF. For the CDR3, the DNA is TGTGCCAGCAGCCAAGACCACCGGACAGGGGGGGGCCGGGAGCTGTTTTTT.

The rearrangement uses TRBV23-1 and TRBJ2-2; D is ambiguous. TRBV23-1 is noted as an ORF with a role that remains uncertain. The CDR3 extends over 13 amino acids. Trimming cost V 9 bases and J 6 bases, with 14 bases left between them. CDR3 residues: CARPIRCPGELFF. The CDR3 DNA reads TGCGCCAGACCTATCCGGTGCCCCGGGGAGCTGTTTTTT.

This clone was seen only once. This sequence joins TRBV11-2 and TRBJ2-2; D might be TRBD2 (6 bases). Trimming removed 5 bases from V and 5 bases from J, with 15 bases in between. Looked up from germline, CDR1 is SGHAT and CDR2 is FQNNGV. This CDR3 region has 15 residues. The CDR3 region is CASSPNPAGTGELFF. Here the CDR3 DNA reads TGTGCCAGCAGCCCGAATCCCGCGGGGACCGGGGAGCTGTTTTTT.

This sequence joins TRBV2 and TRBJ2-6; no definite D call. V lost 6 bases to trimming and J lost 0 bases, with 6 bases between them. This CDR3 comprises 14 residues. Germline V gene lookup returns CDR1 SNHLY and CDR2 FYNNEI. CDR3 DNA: TGTGCCAGCAGCTACCTCTCTGGGGCCAACGTCCTGACTTTC. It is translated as CASSYLSGANVLTF.

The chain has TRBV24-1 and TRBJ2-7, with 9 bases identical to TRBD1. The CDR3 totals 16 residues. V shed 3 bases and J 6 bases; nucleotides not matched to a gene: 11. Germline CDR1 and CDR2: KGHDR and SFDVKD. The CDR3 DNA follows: TGTGCCACCAGTGATCGGTCCGGGACAGGGAGTTCCGAGCAGTACTTC. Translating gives CATSDRSGTGSSEQYF.

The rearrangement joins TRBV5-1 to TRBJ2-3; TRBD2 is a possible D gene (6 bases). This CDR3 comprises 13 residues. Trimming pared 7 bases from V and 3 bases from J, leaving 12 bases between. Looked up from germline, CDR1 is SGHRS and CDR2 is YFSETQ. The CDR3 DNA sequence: TGCGCCAGCTCTGCGGCGGGAACAGATACGCAGTATTTT. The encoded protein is CASSAAGTDTQYF. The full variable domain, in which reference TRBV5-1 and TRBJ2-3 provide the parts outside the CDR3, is KAGVTQTPRYLIKTRGQQVTLSCSPISGHRSVSWYQQTPGQGLQFLFEYFSETQRNKGNFPGRFSGRQFSNSRSEMNVSTLELGDSALYLCASSAAGTDTQYFGPGTRLTVL.

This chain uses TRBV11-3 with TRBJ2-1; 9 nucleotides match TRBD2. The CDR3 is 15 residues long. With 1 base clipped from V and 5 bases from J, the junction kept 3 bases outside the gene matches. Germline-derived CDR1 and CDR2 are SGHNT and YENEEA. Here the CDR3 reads CASSLGLAVDNEQFF. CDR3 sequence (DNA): TGTGCCAGCAGCTTAGGACTAGCGGTGGACAATGAGCAGTTCTTC.

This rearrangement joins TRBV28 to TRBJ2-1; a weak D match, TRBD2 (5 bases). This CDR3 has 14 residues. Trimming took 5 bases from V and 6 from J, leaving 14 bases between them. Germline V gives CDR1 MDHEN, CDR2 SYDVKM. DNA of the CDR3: TGTGCCAGCAGTGGGAATAGCGCGACCAATGAGCAGTTCTTC. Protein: CASSGNSATNEQFF.

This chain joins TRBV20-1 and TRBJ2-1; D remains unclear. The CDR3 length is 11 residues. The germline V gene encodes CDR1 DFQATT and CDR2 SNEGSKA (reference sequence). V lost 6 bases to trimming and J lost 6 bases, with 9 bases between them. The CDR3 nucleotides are TGCAGTGCCGGAGTTCCCAATGAGCAGTTCTTC. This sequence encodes CSAGVPNEQFF.

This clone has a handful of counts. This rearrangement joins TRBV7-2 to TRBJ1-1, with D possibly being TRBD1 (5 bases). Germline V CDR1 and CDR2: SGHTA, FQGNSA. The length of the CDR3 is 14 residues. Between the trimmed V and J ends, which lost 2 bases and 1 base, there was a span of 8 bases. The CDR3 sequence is CASSLQGWNTEAFF. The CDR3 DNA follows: TGTGCCAGCAGCTTACAGGGTTGGAACACTGAAGCTTTCTTT.

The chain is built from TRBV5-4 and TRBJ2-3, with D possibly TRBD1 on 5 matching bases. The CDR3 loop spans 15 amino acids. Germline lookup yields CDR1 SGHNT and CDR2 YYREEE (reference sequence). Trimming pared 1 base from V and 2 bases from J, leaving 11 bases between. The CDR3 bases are TGTGCCAGCAGCTTGAAGGGGTCTTACACAGATACGCAGTATTTT. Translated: CASSLKGSYTDTQYF.

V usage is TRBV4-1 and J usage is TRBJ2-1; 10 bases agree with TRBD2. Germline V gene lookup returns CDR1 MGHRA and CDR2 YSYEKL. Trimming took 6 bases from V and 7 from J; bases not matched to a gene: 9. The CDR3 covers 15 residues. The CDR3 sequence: CASRPQREGINEQFF. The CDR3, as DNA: TGCGCCAGCAGACCCCAGCGGGAGGGGATAAATGAGCAGTTCTTC.

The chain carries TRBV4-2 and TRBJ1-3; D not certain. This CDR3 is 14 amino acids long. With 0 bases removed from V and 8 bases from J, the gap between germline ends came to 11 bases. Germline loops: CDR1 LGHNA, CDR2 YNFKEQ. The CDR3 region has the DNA TGTGCCAGCAGCCAAGAAACCGGGAGCCACACCATATATTTT. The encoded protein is CASSQETGSHTIYF.

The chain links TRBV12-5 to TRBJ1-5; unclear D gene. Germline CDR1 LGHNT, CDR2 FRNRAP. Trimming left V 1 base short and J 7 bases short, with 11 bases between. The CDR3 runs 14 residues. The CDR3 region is CASGLGLSVQPQHF. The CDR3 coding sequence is TGTGCTAGTGGTTTGGGTCTCTCGGTCCAGCCCCAGCATTTT.

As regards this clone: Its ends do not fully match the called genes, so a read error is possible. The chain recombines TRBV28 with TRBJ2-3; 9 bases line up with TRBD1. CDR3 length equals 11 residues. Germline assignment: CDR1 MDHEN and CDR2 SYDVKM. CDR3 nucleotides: TGTGCCAGCAGGCTCCGGGACAGGGCAACCTTT. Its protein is CASRLRDRATF.

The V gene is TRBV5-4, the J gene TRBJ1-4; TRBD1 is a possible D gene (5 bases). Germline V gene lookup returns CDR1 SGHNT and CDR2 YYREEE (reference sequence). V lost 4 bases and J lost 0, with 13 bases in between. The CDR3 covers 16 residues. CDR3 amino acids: CASSRDRVATNEKLFF. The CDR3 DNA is TGTGCCAGCAGCCGCGACAGAGTTGCAACTAATGAAAAACTGTTTTTT. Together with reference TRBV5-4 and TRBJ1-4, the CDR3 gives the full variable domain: ETGVTQSPTHLIKTRGQQVTLRCSSQSGHNTVSWYQQALGQGPQFIFQYYREEENGRGNFPPRFSGLQFPNYSSELNVNALELDDSALYLCASSRDRVATNEKLFFGSGTQLSVL.

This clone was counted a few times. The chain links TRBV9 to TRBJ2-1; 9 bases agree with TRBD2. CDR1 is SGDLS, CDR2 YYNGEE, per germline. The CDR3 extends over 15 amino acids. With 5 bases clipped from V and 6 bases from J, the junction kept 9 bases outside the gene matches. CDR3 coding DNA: TGTGCCAGCAGGGCCGGGACTAGCAAGTCCAATGAGCAGTTCTTC. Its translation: CASRAGTSKSNEQFF.

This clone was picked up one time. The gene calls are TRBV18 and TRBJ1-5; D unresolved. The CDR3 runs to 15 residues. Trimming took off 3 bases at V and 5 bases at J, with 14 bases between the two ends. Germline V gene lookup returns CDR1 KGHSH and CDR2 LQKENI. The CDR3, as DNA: TGTGCCAGCTCACCTAAGCTGGTGGAGGATCAGCCCCAGCATTTT. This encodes CASSPKLVEDQPQHF.

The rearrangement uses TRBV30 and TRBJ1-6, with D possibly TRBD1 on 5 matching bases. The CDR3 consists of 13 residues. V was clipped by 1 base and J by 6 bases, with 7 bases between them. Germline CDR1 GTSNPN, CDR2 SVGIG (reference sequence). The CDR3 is CAWSGRGNSPLHF. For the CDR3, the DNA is TGTGCCTGGAGTGGAAGGGGTAATTCACCCCTCCACTTT.

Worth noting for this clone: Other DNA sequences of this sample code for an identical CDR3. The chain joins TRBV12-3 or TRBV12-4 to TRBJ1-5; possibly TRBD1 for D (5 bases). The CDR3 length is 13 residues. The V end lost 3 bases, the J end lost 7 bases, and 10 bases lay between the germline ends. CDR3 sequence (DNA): TGTGCCAGCAGTTTGGGGGAGGGGCAGCCCCAGCATTTT. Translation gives CASSLGEGQPQHF.